This entry lists 10 T cell receptor beta chains sequenced from one sample in a study of T cells after yellow fever vaccination. TCRdb re-analysed the 5' RACE reads in MiXCR, keeping a single row per CDR3 protein. The data hold under 200,000 distinct CDR3 sequences, with around 7% observed a single time. The material was CD4+ T cells sorted from PBMCs, obtained 5 days after the first yellow fever vaccination. The origin of the receptors is a young man who received the YFV17D yellow fever vaccine.

This clonotype was seen repeatedly, ten times or more. The chain recombines TRBV20-1 with TRBJ2-7; 9 bases line up with TRBD1. V lost 2 bases and J lost 7; bases outside the gene matches: 12. The germline V gene has CDR1 DFQATT and CDR2 SNEGSKA (reference sequence). This CDR3 is 15 amino acids long. In nucleotides, the CDR3 is TGCAGTGCTAGAATCGTGGGACAGGGCTTAGGGGAGCAGTACTTC. It translates to CSARIVGQGLGEQYF.

This clonotype has a handful of counts. The chain uses TRBV4-1 and TRBJ2-5, with D possibly TRBD1 on 6 matching bases. The germline V gene has CDR1 MGHRA and CDR2 YSYEKL. Trimming stripped 0 bases from V and 3 bases from J, with 17 bases between. This CDR3 region has 17 residues. The CDR3 coding sequence is TGCGCCAGCAGCCAAGATCGCGAGGACAGTGGAGAAGAGACCCAGTACTTC. Protein: CASSQDREDSGEETQYF.

This clonotype was picked up many times. V usage is TRBV7-2 and J usage is TRBJ2-5; 8 bases are shared with TRBD1. The germline gives CDR1 SGHTA, CDR2 FQGNSA. The CDR3 consists of 14 residues. J was trimmed by 2 bases and V by 5 bases; bases with no gene match: 4. This CDR3 reads CASSRRDRQETQYF. CDR3 sequence (DNA): TGTGCCAGCAGCCGCCGGGACAGGCAAGAGACCCAGTACTTC.

The chain couples TRBV2 to TRBJ1-5, with TRBD1 identical over 8 bases. CDR1 and CDR2 from the germline V gene are SNHLY and FYNNEI. The CDR3 is made up of 15 amino acids. J was trimmed by 3 bases and V by 6 bases; bases with no gene match: 7. As DNA, the CDR3 is TGTGCCAGCAGCTCCACGGGACAGGTCAATCAGCCCCAGCATTTT. It translates to CASSSTGQVNQPQHF.

This clonotype appeared many times. The chain uses TRBV4-2 and TRBJ2-3; D may be TRBD1 or TRBD2 (5 bases each). The germline gives CDR1 LGHNA, CDR2 YNFKEQ. With 3 bases removed from V and 4 bases from J, the gap between germline ends came to 11 bases. The CDR3 extends over 14 amino acids. The CDR3 reads CASSQGTSADTQYF. CDR3 DNA: TGTGCCAGCAGCCAGGGGACGAGCGCAGATACGCAGTATTTT.

Remarks on this clonotype: This may be a read error, as it is one base from a much larger clone. The V call is TRBV5-1, the J call TRBJ2-1, with D possibly being TRBD2 (5 bases). The CDR3 is made up of 13 amino acids. V was trimmed by 5 bases and J by 13 bases, leaving 19 bases between them. Per the germline V gene, CDR1 is SGHRS and CDR2 is YFSETQ. The CDR3 DNA sequence: TGCGCCAGCAGAAGCTTAGGGAGCCTCATTCAGTTCTTC. Protein: CASRSLGSLIQFF.

The J gene is TRBJ1-1, the V gene TRBV12-3 or TRBV12-4, with D unclear. The CDR3 contains 13 residues. With 2 bases removed from V and 3 bases from J, the gap between germline ends came to 7 bases. CDR3 sequence (DNA): TGTGCCAGCAGTTTAAGGTGGGACACTGAAGCTTTCTTT. It codes for CASSLRWDTEAFF.

The rearrangement links TRBV20-1 to TRBJ2-5; tentatively, D is TRBD2 (7 bases). This CDR3 is built from 15 residues. The V gene's germline CDR1 is DFQATT and CDR2 SNEGSKA (reference sequence). V lost 6 bases and J lost 5, with 22 bases in between. The CDR3 nucleotides are TGCAGTGCCCCTGCCGAGGGGGGGGGCCGGGAGACCCAGTACTTC. It encodes CSAPAEGGGRETQYF.

This clonotype occurred many times. This CDR3 reads CASSQDPRNTEAFF. The CDR3 coding sequence is TGCGCCAGCAGCCAAGATCCCCGGAACACTGAAGCTTTCTTT. The chain is built from TRBV4-3 and TRBJ1-1; D call uncertain. CDR1 and CDR2 from the germline V gene are LGHNA and YSLEER. This CDR3 has 14 residues. V was clipped by 0 bases and J by 1 base, with 6 bases between them.

This clonotype occurred a few times. V usage is TRBV4-2 and J usage is TRBJ2-1, with 14 nucleotides matching TRBD2. The length of the CDR3 is 19 residues. V lost 4 bases to trimming and J lost 0 bases; unmatched junction nucleotides: 8. CDR1 LGHNA and CDR2 YNFKEQ come from the germline V gene. The CDR3 sequence is CASSPRGLAGVSSYNEQFF. The CDR3 DNA sequence: TGTGCCAGCAGCCCGCGGGGACTAGCGGGGGTGAGCTCCTACAATGAGCAGTTCTTC.